Given below is one T cell receptor beta chain in context. The record originates from a study of blood T cell repertoires in COVID-19. On the study more broadly: Sources were T cells, B-cell-depleted T cells, or PBMCs; the material itself was cDNA or gDNA.

The CDR3 has 12 residues. Per germline, CDR1 SQVTM and CDR2 ANQGSEA. Original handling: Reference gene primer amplification yielded estimated nucleated cell counts. TCRdb's table, derived via immunoSEQ multiplex PCR, lists solely in-frame clones and lacks some. The V and J calls and the clone size are those of that table, but D and trimming were determined from the DNA. The profile shows some 150,000 clones, 82% of them singletons. Sequenced: peripheral blood. This TCR was recovered from a woman in her seventies with acute or convalescent COVID-19. The chain is built from TRBV29-1 and TRBJ1-2, with 9 nucleotides matching TRBD1. The CDR3 DNA reads TGCAGTGCCGGGACAGGGAACTATGGCTACACCTTC. Its translation is CSAGTGNYGYTF.